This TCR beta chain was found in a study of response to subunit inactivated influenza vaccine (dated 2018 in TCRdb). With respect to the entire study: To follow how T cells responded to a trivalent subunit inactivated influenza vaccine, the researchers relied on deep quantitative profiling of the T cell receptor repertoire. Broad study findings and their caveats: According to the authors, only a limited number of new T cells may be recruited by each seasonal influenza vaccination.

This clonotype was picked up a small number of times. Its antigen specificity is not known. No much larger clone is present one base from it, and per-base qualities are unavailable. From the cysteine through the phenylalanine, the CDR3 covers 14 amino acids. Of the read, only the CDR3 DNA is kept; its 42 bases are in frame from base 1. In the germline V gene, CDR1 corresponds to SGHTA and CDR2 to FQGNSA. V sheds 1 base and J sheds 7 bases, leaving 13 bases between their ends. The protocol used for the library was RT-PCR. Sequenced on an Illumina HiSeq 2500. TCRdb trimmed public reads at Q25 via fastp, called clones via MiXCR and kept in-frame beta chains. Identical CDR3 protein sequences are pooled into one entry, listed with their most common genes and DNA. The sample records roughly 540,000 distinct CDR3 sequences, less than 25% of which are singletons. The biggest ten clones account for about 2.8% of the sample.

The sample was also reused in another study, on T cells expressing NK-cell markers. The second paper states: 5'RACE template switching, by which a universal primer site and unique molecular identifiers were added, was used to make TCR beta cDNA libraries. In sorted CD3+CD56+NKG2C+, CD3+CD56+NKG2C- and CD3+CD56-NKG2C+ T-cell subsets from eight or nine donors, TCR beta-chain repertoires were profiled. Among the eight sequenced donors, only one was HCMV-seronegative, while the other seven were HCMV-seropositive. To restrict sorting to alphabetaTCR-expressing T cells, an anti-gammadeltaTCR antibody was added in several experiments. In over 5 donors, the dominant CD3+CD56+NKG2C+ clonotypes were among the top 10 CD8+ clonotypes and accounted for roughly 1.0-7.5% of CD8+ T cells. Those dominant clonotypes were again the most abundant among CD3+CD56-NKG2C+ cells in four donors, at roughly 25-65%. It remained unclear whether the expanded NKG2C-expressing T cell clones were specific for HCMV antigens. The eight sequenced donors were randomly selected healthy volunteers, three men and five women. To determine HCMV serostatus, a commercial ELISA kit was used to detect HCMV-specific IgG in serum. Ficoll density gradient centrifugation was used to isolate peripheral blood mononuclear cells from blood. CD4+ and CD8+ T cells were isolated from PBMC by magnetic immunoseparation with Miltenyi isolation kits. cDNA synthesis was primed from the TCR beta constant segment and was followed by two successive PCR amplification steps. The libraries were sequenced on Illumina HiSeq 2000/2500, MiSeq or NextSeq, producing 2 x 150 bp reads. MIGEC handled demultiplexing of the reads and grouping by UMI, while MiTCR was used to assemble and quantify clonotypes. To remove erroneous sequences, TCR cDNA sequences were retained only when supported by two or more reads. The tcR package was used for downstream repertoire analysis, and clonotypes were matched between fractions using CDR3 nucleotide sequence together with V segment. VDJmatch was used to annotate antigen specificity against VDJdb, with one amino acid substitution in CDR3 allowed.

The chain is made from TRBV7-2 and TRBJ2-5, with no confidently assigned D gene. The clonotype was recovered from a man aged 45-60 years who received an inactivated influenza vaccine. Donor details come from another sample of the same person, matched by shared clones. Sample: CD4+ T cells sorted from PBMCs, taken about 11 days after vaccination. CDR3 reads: CASSLDLSWATQYF. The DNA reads TGTGCCAGCAGCTTAGATCTTAGCTGGGCGACCCAGTACTTC.